These T cell receptor beta chains were read from a single sample in a study of blood T cells in healthy people across ages. One entry per CDR3 protein, called by TCRdb with MiXCR from the 5' RACE reads. The data show some 560,000 distinct CDR3 sequences, around a quarter seen once. The same sample was also studied in work on T cells of mothers and their children.

Sample: blood. The origin of the receptors is a boy between 2 and 10 years old in good health. Each CDR3 is given with its conserved first and last residue. Fields, in order: D gene, J gene, V gene, clone size, CDR3 length, CDR3 DNA, CDR3 protein. The D gene is left open where the match is weak. Clone size is given for some rows only: seen once, a few or many times, or a class if the clone is expanded.

d_call: .
j_call: TRBJ1-2
v_call: TRBV3-1
clone_size: few
cdr3_length: 13
cdr3_nt: TGTGCCAGCAGCCAAGGTCTACAGGGAGGCTACACCTTC
cdr3_aa: CASSQGLQGGYTF

d_call: .
j_call: TRBJ2-7
v_call: TRBV10-1
clone_size: .
cdr3_length: 10
cdr3_nt: TGCGCCAGCCCACCCTACGAGCAGTACTTC
cdr3_aa: CASPPYEQYF

d_call: TRBD1
j_call: TRBJ1-6
v_call: TRBV11-2
clone_size: .
cdr3_length: 14
cdr3_nt: TGTGCCAGCAGCGTCGGGACAGGGGATTCACCCCTCCACTTT
cdr3_aa: CASSVGTGDSPLHF

d_call: .
j_call: TRBJ1-1
v_call: TRBV15
clone_size: few
cdr3_length: 14
cdr3_nt: TGTGCCACCAGCAGAGTACAGGGTGTCGCTGAAGCTTTCTTT
cdr3_aa: CATSRVQGVAEAFF

d_call: .
j_call: TRBJ2-7
v_call: TRBV28
clone_size: .
cdr3_length: 16
cdr3_nt: TGTGCCAGCAGTTTTTTCCTCCTCAAAGGGGGCTACGAGCAGTACTTC
cdr3_aa: CASSFFLLKGGYEQYF

d_call: .
j_call: TRBJ2-7
v_call: TRBV5-1
clone_size: .
cdr3_length: 13
cdr3_nt: TGCGCCAGCGGCAACGGGGTCTCCTACGAGCAGTACTTC
cdr3_aa: CASGNGVSYEQYF

d_call: .
j_call: TRBJ1-4
v_call: TRBV6-5
clone_size: few
cdr3_length: 13
cdr3_nt: TGTGCCAGCAGTTACGGCGTTGGTGGAAAACTGTTTTTT
cdr3_aa: CASSYGVGGKLFF

d_call: TRBD1
j_call: TRBJ2-3
v_call: TRBV12-3/TRBV12-4
clone_size: few
cdr3_length: 15
cdr3_nt: TGTGCCAGCAGTTTAGCGCAGGGGGAGTTTGATACGCAGTATTTT
cdr3_aa: CASSLAQGEFDTQYF

d_call: .
j_call: TRBJ2-4
v_call: TRBV29-1
clone_size: .
cdr3_length: 13
cdr3_nt: TGCAGCGCGTCGAGTAGCGGCAAAAACATTCAGTACTTC
cdr3_aa: CSASSSGKNIQYF

d_call: .
j_call: TRBJ2-1
v_call: TRBV12-3/TRBV12-4
clone_size: few
cdr3_length: 15
cdr3_nt: TGTGCCAGCAGTACCGCCGGGACTGCTAACAATGAGCAGTTCTTC
cdr3_aa: CASSTAGTANNEQFF

d_call: TRBD1
j_call: TRBJ1-6
v_call: TRBV5-1
clone_size: .
cdr3_length: 15
cdr3_nt: TGCGCCAGCAGCTTGGCCGGACAGGGCGATTCACCCCTCCACTTT
cdr3_aa: CASSLAGQGDSPLHF

d_call: .
j_call: TRBJ2-3
v_call: TRBV20-1
clone_size: once
cdr3_length: 14
cdr3_nt: TGCAGTGCCCCGGACAATCAGAACACAGATACGCAGTATTTT
cdr3_aa: CSAPDNQNTDTQYF

d_call: .
j_call: TRBJ2-7
v_call: TRBV4-3
clone_size: .
cdr3_length: 13
cdr3_nt: TGCGCCAGCAGCCAAGAGAATGGCTACGAGCAGTACTTC
cdr3_aa: CASSQENGYEQYF

d_call: .
j_call: TRBJ2-5
v_call: TRBV7-3
clone_size: .
cdr3_length: 13
cdr3_nt: TGTGCCAGCAGCGCGGGCACGCAAGAGACCCAGTACTTC
cdr3_aa: CASSAGTQETQYF

d_call: .
j_call: TRBJ2-1
v_call: TRBV20-1
clone_size: .
cdr3_length: 13
cdr3_nt: TGCAGTGCCCCGGACCTCTTCGGCAATGAGCAGTTCTTC
cdr3_aa: CSAPDLFGNEQFF